This TCR beta chain appears in the sequencing data of a study of blood T cell repertoires in COVID-19 (TCRdb year 2020). At the level of the whole study: The collaborator samples originated in the United States, Italy and Spain and spanned the acute and convalescent phases of COVID-19. HLA class I and class II types, where available, came from metadata supplied by the sample provider rather than from assay-based typing. The dataset comprised deeply sampled blood TCRbeta repertoires from subjects exposed to, actively infected with, or recovered from COVID-19. The prospective study material was composed of cDNA or gDNA derived from T cells, B-cell-depleted T cells, or PBMCs. Samples came from the ongoing ImmuneRACE study (first 160 participants) plus 1,254 subjects from 6 global collaborators. A freely available public database, intended as a resource for researchers studying the immune response to SARS-CoV-2, is where the repertoires were released. Nearly every sample came with metadata listing a de-identified subject ID, COVID-19 status, age in years and sex. Overall study results and their limits: The quantity of clinical and demographic metadata differed by source and by participant and was supplied without curation.

TCRbeta CDR3 regions were amplified from genomic DNA by means of the immunoSEQ Assay, a bias-controlled multiplex PCR. The original pipeline was this. Nucleated cell counts per sample were estimated from amplification of reference gene primers within the assay. Sequence reads were collapsed and filtered to measure the absolute abundance of every unique TCRbeta CDR3 rearrangement. For each sample, productive Simpson clonality was calculated as the square root of Simpson's diversity index over productive rearrangements. The table comes from immuneACCESS by way of TCRdb, which keeps in-frame sequences with V and J called. Part of the clones is missing from these tables; in studies checked, under half for an unresolved V gene and the rest for unknown reasons. The DNA was the basis for D and trimming; V, J and clone size are from that table. Present in this sample are around 270,000 clones, less than 90% of which were seen just once. Under 4.5% of the sample lies in the top ten.

Taken from cysteine to phenylalanine, the CDR3 has 12 residues. Solely the CDR3 DNA is kept, with 36 bases framed from the first base. CDR1 and CDR2, per the germline V gene, are SQVTM and ANQGSEA. V is cut back by 4 bases and J by 4 bases, with 3 bases in the junction unmatched. A second Seattle source provided samples from volunteer blood donors who had recovered from COVID-19. Whole blood was collected in K2EDTA tubes by collaborating institutions according to the institutions' own protocols. Collaborator samples were shipped for TCRbeta analysis as frozen whole blood, isolated PBMCs, or DNA extracted from either sample type. A remark on this clone: What antigen it recognizes has not been identified. Base-call qualities are not available, and no considerably larger clone is one nucleotide away.

Sequencing input: peripheral blood. This receptor chain uses TRBV29-1 and TRBJ1-1; TRBD1 lines up with 7 middle nucleotides. This sequence originates from a man in his 60s who had recovered from COVID-19. Read as DNA, the sequence is TGCAGCGTTGTACAGGGGAGCACTGAAGCTTTCTTT. Its protein is CSVVQGSTEAFF.